This T cell receptor beta chain is from a study of regulatory T cells in long-lasting Graves disease. Germline assignment: CDR1 GTSNPN and CDR2 SVGIG (reference sequence). Trimming left V 5 bases short and J 3 bases short, with 7 bases between. The CDR3 extends over 11 amino acids. This clonotype was seen only a few times. The target antigen is unknown. Time point of the sample: persistent/refractory GD, antithyroid drugs over 5 years with positive TRAb. RNA isolated from PBMCs was used to make the TCR library. EDTA tubes collected 7.5 to 9.5 milliliters of peripheral blood. Relying on iRepertoire HTBI primers and Arm-PCR of CDR3 regions, the team built TCR beta libraries. TCRdb reprocessed the multiplex PCR reads with MiXCR, giving one entry per CDR3 protein. The data hold about 420,000 distinct CDR3 sequences, with roughly a quarter observed a single time. Study conclusions and caveats: Researchers reported studying only peripheral blood, not thyroid tissue. Patients whose Graves' disease persisted exhibited lower TCR diversity than those newly diagnosed.

Source: peripheral blood mononuclear cells (PBMCs), taken when the disease was refractory, from a patient treated with antithyroid drugs. This TCR came from a female donor with Graves disease. The chain links TRBV30 to TRBJ1-2; D is uncertain. The DNA of the CDR3 is TGTGCCTGGGATAGGGACTATGGCTACACCTTC. Protein product: CAWDRDYGYTF.